What follows are 25 T cell receptor beta chains derived from one specimen sequenced in a study of technical replicates of blood from several donors. TCRdb keeps only in-frame clones here, not all; method: immunoSEQ multiplex PCR. The sample consists of roughly 80,000 clones, roughly 94% of them appearing once. The sequencing input was T cells isolated from PBMCs. The receptors originated from a human donor in good health.

The chain recombines TRBV13 with TRBJ2-4; 8 bases map to TRBD1. In germline, CDR1 is PRHDT, CDR2 FYEKMQ (reference sequence). The CDR3 consists of 13 residues. V was clipped by 4 bases and J by 8 bases; unmatched bases: 4. CDR3 bases: TGTGCCAGCAGCTCCTACAGGGGGGACATTCAGTACTTC. Amino acids: CASSSYRGDIQYF.

The V gene is TRBV4-1, the J gene TRBJ2-5, with D possibly matching TRBD1 (6 bases). This CDR3 contains 14 residues. The germline V and J ends were trimmed by 3 bases and 5 bases, with 13 bases remaining between them. Germline lookup yields CDR1 MGHRA and CDR2 YSYEKL. CDR3 protein: CASSHRWGPETQYF. The CDR3 nucleotides are TGCGCCAGCAGCCATCGGTGGGGGCCGGAGACCCAGTACTTC.

The V and J genes are TRBV5-1 and TRBJ1-5; TRBD1 matches 7 bases. The CDR3 is 14 residues long. Per germline, CDR1 SGHRS and CDR2 YFSETQ. The trim removed 0 bases at V and 6 bases at J, leaving 3 bases unmatched. The CDR3 bases are TGCGCCAGCAGCTTGGAAGGGGGCACTCAGCCCCAGCATTTT. It specifies CASSLEGGTQPQHF.

The V and J genes are TRBV4-1 and TRBJ2-1, with a tentative D call TRBD2 (5 bases). Germline V gene lookup returns CDR1 MGHRA and CDR2 YSYEKL. The V and J ends lost 0 bases and 4 bases respectively, with 16 bases between them. The CDR3 is made up of 17 amino acids. This CDR3 is CASSQDSSPGSYNEQFF. CDR3 coding DNA: TGCGCCAGCAGCCAAGACTCCTCTCCGGGGAGTTACAATGAGCAGTTCTTC.

The genes are TRBV9 and TRBJ2-7; tentative D call: TRBD1 (5 bases). Germline-derived CDR1 and CDR2 are SGDLS and YYNGEE. The CDR3 extends over 13 amino acids. Trimming took 0 bases from V and 5 from J, leaving 9 bases between them. The CDR3 reads CASSVGQRDEQYF. The CDR3 DNA reads TGTGCCAGCAGCGTAGGACAGCGCGACGAGCAGTACTTC.

The rearrangement uses TRBV19 and TRBJ1-5; 8 bases line up with TRBD1. The germline CDR1 and CDR2 sequences are LNHDA and SQIVND (reference sequence). V lost 5 bases to trimming and J lost 5 bases; unmatched junction nucleotides: 8. The CDR3 sequence is 15 residues long. CDR3 region: CASSHLQGGDQPQHF. CDR3 nucleotides: TGTGCCAGTAGTCATCTACAGGGGGGCGATCAGCCCCAGCATTTT. Drawing the rest from reference TRBV19 and TRBJ1-5, the complete variable domain is DGGITQSPKYLFRKEGQNVTLSCEQNLNHDAMYWYRQDPGQGLRLIYYSQIVNDFQKGDIAEGYSVSREKKESFPLTVTSAQKNPTAFYLCASSHLQGGDQPQHFGDGTRLSIL.

The chain carries TRBV6-5 and TRBJ2-1; 7 bases are a match to TRBD2. V dropped 6 bases and J dropped 4; count of bases not matched to a gene: 9. The CDR3 consists of 15 residues. Germline CDR1 and CDR2: MNHEY and SVGAGI. This CDR3 is CASRLGGGNYNEQFF. In DNA, the CDR3 is TGTGCCAGCAGGCTTGGGGGGGGTAATTACAATGAGCAGTTCTTC.

With respect to this clone: Its ends do not fully match the called genes, so a read error is possible. The chain has TRBV2 and TRBJ2-1, with 8 positions matching TRBD2. CDR3 length equals 13 residues. The V gene's germline CDR1 is SNHLY and CDR2 FYNNEI. The CDR3 DNA reads as TGTGTCAGCAGCGCGGGACTAGGGAATGAGCAGTTCTTC. It specifies CVSSAGLGNEQFF.

The chain couples TRBV14 to TRBJ1-2, with D perhaps TRBD1 (5 bases). This CDR3 spans 14 amino acids. The germline V gene encodes CDR1 SGHDN and CDR2 FVKESK. V was cut by 4 bases and J by 5 bases, with 14 bases left in between. The CDR3 bases are TGTGCCAGCAGCCTCGACAGTTATGGGTATGGCTACACCTTC. As protein: CASSLDSYGYGYTF.

The chain links TRBV7-3 to TRBJ2-7; 9 bases line up with TRBD2. Trimming at V came to 4 bases and at J to 2 bases, leaving 3 bases not matched to a gene. Germline loops: CDR1 SGHTA, CDR2 FQGTGA. The CDR3 length is 14 residues. The CDR3 nucleotides read TGTGCCAGCAGCTCAGCGGGAGGCCCCTACGAGCAGTACTTC. It encodes CASSSAGGPYEQYF.

A few counts support this clone. This chain uses TRBV9 with TRBJ2-3; weak D call: TRBD2 (6 bases). The CDR3 totals 16 residues. Between the trimmed V and J ends, which lost 2 bases and 1 base, there was a span of 14 bases. Germline-derived CDR1 and CDR2 are SGDLS and YYNGEE. The DNA of the CDR3 is TGTGCCAGCAGCGTCACTCGGGCTAGCGGCACAGATACGCAGTATTTT. This codes for CASSVTRASGTDTQYF. Based on the CDR3 plus reference TRBV9 and TRBJ2-3, the full variable domain is DSGVTQTPKHLITATGQRVTLRCSPRSGDLSVYWYQQSLDQGLQFLIQYYNGEERAKGNILERFSAQQFPDLHSELNLSSLELGDSALYFCASSVTRASGTDTQYFGPGTRLTVL.

A single count supports this clone. The chain has TRBV7-3 and TRBJ2-1; 8 nucleotides match TRBD2. V was clipped by 6 bases and J by 8 bases; unmatched bases: 9. The CDR3 is 14 amino acids. Germline V gives CDR1 SGHTA, CDR2 FQGTGA. CDR3 in amino acids: CASRLAGLWDEQFF. The CDR3 DNA is TGTGCCAGCAGGCTAGCGGGCTTGTGGGATGAGCAGTTCTTC.

This chain uses TRBV30 with TRBJ2-7; TRBD2 matches at 12 bases. Trimming took 3 bases from V and 2 from J; bases not matched to a gene: 2. Germline loops: CDR1 GTSNPN, CDR2 SVGIG (reference sequence). The length of the CDR3 is 14 residues. CDR3 in amino acids: CAWRLAGGPYEQYF. The DNA of the CDR3 is TGTGCCTGGAGACTAGCGGGAGGCCCCTACGAGCAGTACTTC.

V usage is TRBV2 and J usage is TRBJ2-3; TRBD1 matches at 7 bases. This CDR3 is 13 amino acids long. With 3 bases clipped from V and 6 bases from J, the junction kept 3 bases outside the gene matches. In germline, CDR1 is SNHLY, CDR2 FYNNEI. The chain's CDR3 is CASSETGLDTQYF. As DNA, the CDR3 is TGTGCCAGCAGTGAGACAGGGCTGGATACGCAGTATTTT.

This clone occurred once. The CDR3 reads CASRPGQGNTEAFF. CDR3 bases: TGTGCCAGCAGGCCGGGACAGGGGAACACTGAAGCTTTCTTT. The chain recombines TRBV27 with TRBJ1-1; 9 positions match TRBD1. The CDR3 runs 14 residues. J gave up 1 base and V 6 bases, and 3 bases lay outside the gene matches. Per germline, CDR1 MNHEY and CDR2 SMNVEV (reference sequence).

This chain connects TRBV19 to TRBJ2-3; possibly TRBD2 for D (6 bases). The germline CDR1 and CDR2 sequences are LNHDA and SQIVND (reference sequence). The CDR3 consists of 14 residues. V lost 5 bases, J lost 8 bases, and 17 bases lay in between. CDR3 region: CASSDLGGAFTQYF. Here the CDR3 DNA reads TGTGCCAGTAGTGACCTGGGGGGAGCGTTTACGCAGTATTTT.

This chain joins TRBV7-3 and TRBJ2-1; TRBD2 agrees at 7 bases. The J segment lost 7 bases and the V segment lost 5 bases, leaving 8 bases of the junction unmatched. CDR3 length: 14 amino acids. Germline lookup yields CDR1 SGHTA and CDR2 FQGTGA. The CDR3 coding sequence is TGTGCCAGCAGCCTCTACGGGGGGTTTAATGAGCAGTTCTTC. This gives the protein CASSLYGGFNEQFF.

CDR3: CASSSGGRFEAFF. Here the CDR3 DNA reads TGCGCCAGCAGCTCAGGGGGCCGATTCGAAGCTTTCTTT. The genes are TRBV5-1 and TRBJ1-1, with TRBD1 matching 8 bases. Germline V gene data show CDR1 as SGHRS and CDR2 as YFSETQ. This CDR3 is 13 amino acids long. The V and J ends lost 3 bases and 8 bases, in that order; junction bases with no gene match: 6. Looking up the rest from reference TRBV5-1 and TRBJ1-1 gives the full variable domain: KAGVTQTPRYLIKTRGQQVTLSCSPISGHRSVSWYQQTPGQGLQFLFEYFSETQRNKGNFPGRFSGRQFSNSRSEMNVSTLELGDSALYLCASSSGGRFEAFFGQGTRLTVV.

The chain uses TRBV18 and TRBJ1-1, with D possibly matching TRBD1 (5 bases). Germline CDR1 reads KGHSH; CDR2 reads LQKENI. The CDR3 extends over 16 amino acids. Trimming left V 1 base short and J 6 bases short, with 18 bases between. The CDR3 loop is CASSPLTPGGYAEAFF. The CDR3 bases are TGTGCCAGCTCACCACTTACGCCCGGGGGTTACGCTGAAGCTTTCTTT.

This clone was counted a few times. The genes are TRBV10-1 and TRBJ2-7; a weak D match, TRBD2 (5 bases). Looked up from germline, CDR1 is WNHNN and CDR2 is SYGVQD (reference sequence). The V and J ends lost 0 bases and 5 bases respectively, with 20 bases between them. The length of the CDR3 is 17 residues. The chain's CDR3 is CASSESSFGSGGNEQYF. The CDR3 DNA reads as TGCGCCAGCAGTGAGTCGAGCTTTGGTTCAGGAGGAAACGAGCAGTACTTC.

The chain is built from TRBV7-3 and TRBJ2-6; tentative D call: TRBD1 (6 bases). This CDR3 region has 15 residues. The germline CDR1 and CDR2 sequences are SGHTA and FQGTGA. The V end was cut by 2 bases, the J end by 1 base, with 6 bases between. CDR3 sequence reads: CASSLGQSGANVLTF. The CDR3 DNA follows: TGTGCCAGCAGCTTAGGACAGTCTGGGGCCAACGTCCTGACTTTC.

This clone was seen once. The chain carries TRBV6-5 and TRBJ2-5; perhaps TRBD2 as D (6 bases). V was shortened by 2 bases and J by 5 bases, with 18 bases between the two germline ends. The germline gives CDR1 MNHEY, CDR2 SVGAGI. The CDR3 is 16 residues long. In DNA, the CDR3 is TGTGCCAGCAGTTACCGAACGGGGGTCCGGGGGGAGACCCAGTACTTC. Translated: CASSYRTGVRGETQYF.

The J gene is TRBJ2-7, the V gene TRBV7-9; TRBD1 is a possible D gene (6 bases). V lost 1 base and J lost 3, with 7 bases in between. There are 13 residues in the CDR3. Germline V lookup: CDR1 SEHNR, CDR2 FQNEAQ (reference sequence). The CDR3 spells CASSLGTVYEQYF. CDR3 in DNA: TGTGCCAGCAGCTTAGGGACAGTCTACGAGCAGTACTTC.

The rearrangement links TRBV6-5 to TRBJ1-1; TRBD1 is a possible D gene (6 bases). The V gene lost 4 bases and the J gene lost 1 base, with 10 bases spanning the gap. CDR1 MNHEY and CDR2 SVGAGI come from the germline V gene. CDR3 size: 14 residues. The CDR3 spells CASSLGTKNTEAFF. The CDR3 DNA reads as TGTGCCAGCAGTTTAGGGACAAAGAACACTGAAGCTTTCTTT.

The rearrangement uses TRBV4-1 and TRBJ2-7; possibly TRBD1 for D (6 bases). V was cut by 1 base and J by 5 bases, with 21 bases left in between. The CDR3 covers 17 residues. Germline V gives CDR1 MGHRA, CDR2 YSYEKL. DNA for the CDR3: TGCGCCAGCAGCCAAGGGGGATTCTGGGGGCCCCAGAACGAGCAGTACTTC. Protein sequence: CASSQGGFWGPQNEQYF.